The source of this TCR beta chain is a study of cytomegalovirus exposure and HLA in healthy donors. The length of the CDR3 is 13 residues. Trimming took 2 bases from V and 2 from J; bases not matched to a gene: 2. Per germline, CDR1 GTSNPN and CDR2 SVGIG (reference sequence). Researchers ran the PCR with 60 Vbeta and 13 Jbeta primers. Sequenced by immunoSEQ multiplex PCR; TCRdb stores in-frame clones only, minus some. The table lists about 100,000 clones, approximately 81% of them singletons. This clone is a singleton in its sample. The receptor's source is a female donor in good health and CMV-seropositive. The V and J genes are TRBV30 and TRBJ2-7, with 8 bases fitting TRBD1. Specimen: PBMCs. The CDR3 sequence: CAWSLDRAYEQYF. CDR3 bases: TGTGCCTGGAGTCTGGACAGGGCCTACGAGCAGTACTTC.